This TCR beta chain was documented in a study of monozygotic twins with inflammatory bowel disease. TCRdb re-called the 5' RACE reads, yielding one record per CDR3 amino acid sequence without DNA. There are about 110,000 distinct CDR3 sequences in the sample, with around 12% held by the top ten. The CDR3 runs to 15 residues. Germline CDR1 and CDR2: DFQATT and SNEGSKA (reference sequence). Sequencing was carried out using blood. The rearrangement uses TRBV20-1 and TRBJ2-1; without DNA, the TCRdb call of TRBD2 cannot be checked. This TCR derives from a human donor with ulcerative colitis or Crohn's disease, or a healthy co-twin of an affected twin (not recorded which). CDR3 residues: CSATTSGRADNEQFF.